The source of this TCR beta chain is a study of cytomegalovirus exposure and HLA in healthy donors. This clone was detected once. The CDR3 runs 13 residues. V was shortened by 6 bases and J by 8 bases, with 11 bases between the two germline ends. CDR1 is WNHNN, CDR2 SYGVQD, per germline (reference sequence). The PCR was carried out with 60 Vbeta primers and 13 Jbeta primers. Only in-frame clones appear in the TCRdb table, and some are missing; sequencing was by immunoSEQ multiplex PCR. The data show 90,000 to 100,000 clones, more than 70% seen once. The V gene is TRBV10-1, the J gene TRBJ1-6, with TRBD1 as a possible D gene (6 bases). The sample was PBMCs. The TCR sequence derives from a woman aged 55 to 70 in good health and CMV-seropositive. The CDR3 spells CASRAGEDSPLHF. The CDR3 nucleotides read TGCGCCAGCAGGGCAGGGGAAGATTCACCCCTCCACTTT.